The source of this TCR beta chain is a study of CD8 T cells in Susac syndrome. Reverse transcription of about 0.45 to 1 ug RNA was performed with random hexamers. Amplification of TCR beta CDR3 was carried out by immunoSEQ multiplex PCR, which covered 54 Vbeta and 13 Jbeta segments. MiXCR, applied by TCRdb to the immunoSEQ multiplex PCR reads, yields one record per CDR3 protein. In the table there are about 210,000 distinct CDR3 sequences, roughly 96% of which are singletons. From blood CD8+ and CD4+ T cells, TCR beta sequences were generated. Negative isolation was applied to CD8+ and CD4+ T cells, and FACS enrichment was applied to TEMRA cells. Of note for this clonotype: Antigen: not known.

Study-wide findings and caveats: As acknowledged by the study, its TCR sequencing and HLA analysis included a relatively small number of individuals.

Sample: CD4+ T cells from PBMCs. The sequence derives from a human donor with multiple sclerosis.

In DNA, the CDR3 is TGCAGTGCTGGGAGCGGGAGGGCTGCCGATGAGCAGTTCTTC. Its protein product is CSAGSGRAADEQFF. The V call is TRBV20-1, the J call TRBJ2-1, with TRBD2 matching 10 bases. Germline V gives CDR1 DFQATT, CDR2 SNEGSKA (reference sequence). The CDR3 runs 14 residues. After removal of 5 bases from V and 8 bases from J, the junction contained 9 bases not matched to a gene.